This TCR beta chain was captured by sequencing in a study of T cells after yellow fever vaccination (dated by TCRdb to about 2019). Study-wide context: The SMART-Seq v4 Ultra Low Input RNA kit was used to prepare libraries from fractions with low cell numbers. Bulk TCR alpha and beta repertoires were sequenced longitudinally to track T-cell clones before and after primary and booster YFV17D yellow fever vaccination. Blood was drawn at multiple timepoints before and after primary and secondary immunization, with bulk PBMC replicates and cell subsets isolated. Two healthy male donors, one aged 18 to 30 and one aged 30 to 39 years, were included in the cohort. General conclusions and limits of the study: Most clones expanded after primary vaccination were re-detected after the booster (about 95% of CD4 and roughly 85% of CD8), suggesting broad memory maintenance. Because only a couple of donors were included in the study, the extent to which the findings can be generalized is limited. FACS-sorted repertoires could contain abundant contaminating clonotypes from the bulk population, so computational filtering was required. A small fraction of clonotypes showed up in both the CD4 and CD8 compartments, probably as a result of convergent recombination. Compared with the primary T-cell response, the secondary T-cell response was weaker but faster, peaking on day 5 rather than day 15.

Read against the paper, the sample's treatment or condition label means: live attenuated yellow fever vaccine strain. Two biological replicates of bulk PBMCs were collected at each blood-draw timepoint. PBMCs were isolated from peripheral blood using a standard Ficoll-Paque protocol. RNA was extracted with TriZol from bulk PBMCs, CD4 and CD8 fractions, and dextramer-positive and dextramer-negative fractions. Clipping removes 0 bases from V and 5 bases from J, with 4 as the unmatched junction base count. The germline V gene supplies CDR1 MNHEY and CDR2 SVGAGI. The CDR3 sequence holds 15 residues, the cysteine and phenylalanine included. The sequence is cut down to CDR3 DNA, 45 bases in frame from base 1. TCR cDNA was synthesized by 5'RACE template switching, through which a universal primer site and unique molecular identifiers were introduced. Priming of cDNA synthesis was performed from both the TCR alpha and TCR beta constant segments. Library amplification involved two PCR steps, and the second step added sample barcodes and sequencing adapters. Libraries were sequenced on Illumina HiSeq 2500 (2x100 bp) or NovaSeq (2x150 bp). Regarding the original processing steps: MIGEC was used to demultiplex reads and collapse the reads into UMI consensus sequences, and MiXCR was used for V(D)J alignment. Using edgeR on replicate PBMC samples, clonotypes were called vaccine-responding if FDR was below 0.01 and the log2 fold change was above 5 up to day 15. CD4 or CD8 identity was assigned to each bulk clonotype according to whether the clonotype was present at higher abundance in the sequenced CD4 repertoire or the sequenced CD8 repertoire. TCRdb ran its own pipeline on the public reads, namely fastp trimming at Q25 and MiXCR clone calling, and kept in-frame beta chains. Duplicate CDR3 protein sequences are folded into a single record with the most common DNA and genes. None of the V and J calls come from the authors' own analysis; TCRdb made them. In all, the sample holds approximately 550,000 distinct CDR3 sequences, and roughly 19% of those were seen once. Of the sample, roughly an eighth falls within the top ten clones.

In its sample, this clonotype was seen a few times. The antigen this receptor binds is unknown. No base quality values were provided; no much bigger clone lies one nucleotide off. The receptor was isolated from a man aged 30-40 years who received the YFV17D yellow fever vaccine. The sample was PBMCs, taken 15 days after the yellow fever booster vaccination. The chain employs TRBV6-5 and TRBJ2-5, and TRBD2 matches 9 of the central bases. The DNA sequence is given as TGTGCCAGCAGTTACTCGAGCGGGAGGTCTGAGACCCAGTACTTC. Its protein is CASSYSSGRSETQYF.